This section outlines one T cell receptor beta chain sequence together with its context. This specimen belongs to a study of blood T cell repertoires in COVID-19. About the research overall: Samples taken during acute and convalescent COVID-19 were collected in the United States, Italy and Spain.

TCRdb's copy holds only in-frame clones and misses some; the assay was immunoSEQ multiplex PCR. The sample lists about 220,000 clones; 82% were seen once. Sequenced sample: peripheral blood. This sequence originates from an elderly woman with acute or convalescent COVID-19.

The CDR3 spells CASSQGRQGGGRHHGYTF. Here the CDR3 DNA reads TGTGCCAGCAGCCAAGGCCGACAGGGAGGAGGACGGCATCATGGCTACACCTTC. The chain is built from TRBV14 and TRBJ1-2; 7 positions agree with TRBD1. The CDR3 contains 18 residues. Trimming removed 1 base from V and 6 bases from J; junction bases left unmatched: 17. Germline loops: CDR1 SGHDN, CDR2 FVKESK.